This TCR beta chain was recovered during a study of beta chain features in type 1 diabetes. Broader study findings: Moderately but significantly shorter TCRB CDR3s were found in Type 1 diabetes patients in all four CD4+ subsets. The VDJ junctions of type 1 diabetes patients carried fewer insertions and more deletions. The question of HLA type influencing TCRB rearrangement was one that remained unresolved here.

In regard to this clone: Its specificity is not known.

Isolation of CD4+ naive, central memory, regulatory and stem cell-like memory cells was achieved by sorting via CD45RO/CCR7/CD25/CD127/CD95/CD27. Trimming left V 1 base short and J 14 bases short, with 14 bases between. The germline V gene encodes CDR1 LNHDA and CDR2 SQIVND (reference sequence). There are 12 residues in the CDR3. Expressed TCRB transcripts were sequenced, since all the RNA that had been isolated was reverse transcribed. Each sample of naive, central memory or regulatory T cells had, on average, about 3.57 million reads. The protocol was immunoSEQ multiplex PCR, while the TCRdb copy is restricted to in-frame clones and leaves out a portion. The sample consists of about 650,000 clones, roughly an eighth of them appearing once.

This chain links TRBV19 with TRBJ1-2, with D uncertain. This receptor was taken from a man in his thirties or forties with type 1 diabetes. Sequenced sample: naive CD4+ T cells from blood. The CDR3 DNA is TGTGCCAGTAGTATAGTCCGACATCCTGAGACCTTC. Amino acid sequence: CASSIVRHPETF.